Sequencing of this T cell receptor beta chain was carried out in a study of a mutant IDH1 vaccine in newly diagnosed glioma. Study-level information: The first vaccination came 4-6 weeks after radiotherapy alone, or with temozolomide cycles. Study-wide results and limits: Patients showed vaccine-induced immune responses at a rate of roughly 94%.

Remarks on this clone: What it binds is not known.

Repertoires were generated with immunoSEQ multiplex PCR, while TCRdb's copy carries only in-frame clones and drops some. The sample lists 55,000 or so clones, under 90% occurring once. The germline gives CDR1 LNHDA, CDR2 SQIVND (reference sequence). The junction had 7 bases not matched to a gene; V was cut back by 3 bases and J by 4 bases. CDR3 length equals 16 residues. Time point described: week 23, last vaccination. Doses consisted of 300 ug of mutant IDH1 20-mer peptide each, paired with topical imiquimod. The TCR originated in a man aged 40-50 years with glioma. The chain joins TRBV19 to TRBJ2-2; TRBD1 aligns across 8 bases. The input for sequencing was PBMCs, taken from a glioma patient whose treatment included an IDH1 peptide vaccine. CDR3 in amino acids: CASSIFQGAATGELFF. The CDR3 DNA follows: TGTGCCAGTAGTATTTTCCAGGGGGCGGCCACCGGGGAGCTGTTTTTT.